This entry describes one TCR beta chain. Its antigen is still unknown. TCRdb called the reads again in MiXCR, with one record for every CDR3 protein. The data hold hundreds of thousands of distinct CDR3 sequences, with 30% to 35% observed a single time. The sample belongs to a study of T cell repertoires in cytomegalovirus infection. Overall study: CMV epitopes used comprised recently identified HLA-C-restricted ones and well-studied HLA-B-restricted ones. Study outcomes and limitations: Individuals carrying CMV plus the relevant HLA were identified by cumulative frequency of public TCR beta families.

Trimming pared 5 bases from V and 3 bases from J, leaving 11 bases between. The CDR3 covers 14 residues. In germline, CDR1 is SEHNR, CDR2 FQNEAQ (reference sequence). The clonotype comes from a human donor in good health (CMV status not recorded). Some clones in this sample may be carry-over from other donors' samples. The V call is TRBV7-9, the J call TRBJ1-3; no reliable D call. Sequencing was performed on cultured CD8+ T cells from PBMCs, taken from culture after CMV antigen stimulation. For the CDR3, the DNA is TGTGCCAGCAGCCCCATCCGGGTTGGAAACACCATATATTTT. As protein: CASSPIRVGNTIYF. Combining the CDR3 with reference TRBV7-9 and TRBJ1-3 gives the whole variable domain DTGVSQNPRHKITKRGQNVTFRCDPISEHNRLYWYRQTLGQGPEFLTYFQNEAQLEKSRLLSDRFSAERPKGSFSTLEIQRTEQGDSAMYLCASSPIRVGNTIYFGEGSWLTVV.